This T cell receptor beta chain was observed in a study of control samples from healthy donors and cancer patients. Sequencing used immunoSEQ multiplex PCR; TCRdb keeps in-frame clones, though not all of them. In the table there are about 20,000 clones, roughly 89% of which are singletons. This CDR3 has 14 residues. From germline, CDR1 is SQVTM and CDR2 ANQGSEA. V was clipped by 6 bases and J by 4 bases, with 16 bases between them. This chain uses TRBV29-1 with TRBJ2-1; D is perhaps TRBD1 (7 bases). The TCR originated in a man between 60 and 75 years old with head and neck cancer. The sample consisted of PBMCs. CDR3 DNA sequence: TGCAGCGTCCATGGGGGGACAGTTTACAATGAGCAGTTCTTC. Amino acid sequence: CSVHGGTVYNEQFF.